This entry lists 9 T cell receptor beta chains sequenced from one sample in a study of OX40 agonist ivuxolimab in advanced cancers. Assay: immunoSEQ multiplex PCR; the TCRdb copy retains only in-frame clones and omits some. The sample lists fewer than 80,000 clones; around four fifths were seen once. This sample comprised CD4+ or CD8+ T cells sorted from blood, obtained in a trial of the OX40 agonist ivuxolimab. These receptors originate from an adult with an advanced solid tumor such as melanoma, head and neck, liver or kidney cancer.

The V gene is TRBV5-4, the J gene TRBJ1-1; 7 nucleotides match TRBD1. V dropped 3 bases and J dropped 1; count of bases not matched to a gene: 9. The CDR3 runs to 16 residues. CDR1 and CDR2 (germline): SGHNT, YYREEE (reference sequence). The CDR3 reads CASSSEVGGGNTEAFF. In DNA, the CDR3 is TGTGCCAGCAGCTCCGAGGTAGGGGGCGGGAACACTGAAGCTTTCTTT.

V and J are TRBV5-6 and TRBJ2-3, with 7 nucleotides matching TRBD2. Germline CDR1 is SGHDT and CDR2 is YYEEEE. V lost 2 bases and J lost 1; bases outside the gene matches: 4. The CDR3 covers 15 residues. CDR3 sequence reads: CASSFSGSRTDTQYF. Written as DNA, the CDR3 is TGTGCCAGCAGCTTTAGCGGGTCACGCACAGATACGCAGTATTTT.

J is TRBJ2-2 and V is TRBV7-3; 8 bases agree with TRBD2. V trimming: 5 bases; J trimming: 7 bases; junction bases outside the gene matches: 9. The length of the CDR3 is 15 residues. CDR1 SGHTA and CDR2 FQGTGA come from the germline V gene. The CDR3, as DNA: TGTGCCAGCAGCCCCGGGACTAGGAGTGACGGGGAGCTGTTTTTT. This gives the protein CASSPGTRSDGELFF.

The chain couples TRBV6-5 to TRBJ2-7; D ambiguous. Germline loops: CDR1 MNHEY, CDR2 SVGAGI. This CDR3 region has 11 residues. The germline V and J ends were trimmed by 0 bases and 5 bases, with 2 bases remaining between them. CDR3 bases: TGTGCCAGCAGTTACTCGGACGAGCAGTACTTC. Protein product: CASSYSDEQYF.

The chain has TRBV27 and TRBJ2-5; D is unresolved. In germline, CDR1 is MNHEY, CDR2 SMNVEV (reference sequence). The CDR3 has 13 residues. Trimming cost V 6 bases and J 1 base, with 9 bases left between them. This CDR3 is CASSMGTQETQYF. DNA for the CDR3: TGTGCCAGCAGCATGGGAACCCAAGAGACCCAGTACTTC.

This clone was detected a few times. The chain has TRBV9 and TRBJ2-3; TRBD2 matches at 13 bases. CDR1 and CDR2 (germline): SGDLS, YYNGEE. Trimming removed 3 bases from V and 1 base from J; junction bases left unmatched: 5. The CDR3 is 17 residues long. The CDR3: CASSELGLAGRTDTQYF. The CDR3 bases are TGTGCCAGCAGCGAGCTGGGACTAGCGGGGCGCACAGATACGCAGTATTTT.

This clone was recorded a few times. This chain connects TRBV7-7 to TRBJ2-5, with no clear D. Germline assignment: CDR1 SSHAT and CDR2 FNYEAQ (reference sequence). This CDR3 is built from 13 residues. V shed 3 bases and J shed 4 bases, with 9 bases lying between them. The CDR3 loop reads CASSLARRETQYF. The DNA of the CDR3 is TGTGCCAGCAGCTTGGCCCGCCGAGAGACCCAGTACTTC.

This chain connects TRBV4-3 to TRBJ2-1; 7 nucleotides align to TRBD1. There are 17 residues in the CDR3. The V and J ends lost 0 bases and 3 bases, in that order; junction bases with no gene match: 8. CDR1 LGHNA and CDR2 YSLEER come from the germline V gene. CDR3 nucleotide sequence: TGCGCCAGCAGCCAAGACACAGGGGTAGGTCACTACAATGAGCAGTTCTTC. Residues: CASSQDTGVGHYNEQFF.

V gene TRBV2 combines with J gene TRBJ2-3; tentatively, D is TRBD1 (5 bases). The germline V gene encodes CDR1 SNHLY and CDR2 FYNNEI. The V end was cut by 10 bases, the J end by 0 bases, with 14 bases between. The CDR3 has 14 residues. For the CDR3, the DNA is TGTGCCACTCGAGTGCAGGGTAGCACAGATACGCAGTATTTT. This gives the protein CATRVQGSTDTQYF.